The clone carrying this TCR beta chain was counted a few times. The antigen is undetermined. This sample is part of a study of cytomegalovirus exposure and HLA in healthy donors. Study-wide findings and caveats: The authors excluded some V segments, including TRBV6-2 and TRBV6-3, as indistinguishable. In an earlier analysis, about 87% or about 30%: the productive usage of most TCR beta V segments.

Germline-derived CDR1 and CDR2 are LGHNA and YSLEER. This CDR3 comprises 16 residues. V was clipped by 0 bases and J by 4 bases, with 15 bases between them. Vbeta (60) and Jbeta (13) primers were used in the PCR. The method was immunoSEQ multiplex PCR; TCRdb's version includes in-frame clones alone and lacks a portion of them. Among 100,000 to 120,000 clones listed, about 90% were seen once. The sequenced material came from PBMCs. The TCR originated in a man aged 35 to 55 in good health and CMV-seronegative. This rearrangement joins TRBV4-3 to TRBJ2-5; possibly TRBD2 for D (6 bases). The CDR3 bases are TGCGCCAGCAGCCAAGATCTTTGGAGGGCGGGAGAGACCCAGTACTTC. This translates into CASSQDLWRAGETQYF.